The T cell receptor (beta chain) under discussion was sequenced for a study of long-term antiretroviral therapy in people with HIV. Study-level information: The earliest specimens came about a decade ahead of the 2015 immediate-ART recommendation.

Per germline, CDR1 SGHTA and CDR2 FQGTGA. Trimming pared 4 bases from V and 4 bases from J, leaving 13 bases between. The CDR3 covers 14 residues. Run at survey level, the immunoSEQ assay was version v3.0. TCRdb keeps only in-frame clones here, not all; method: immunoSEQ multiplex PCR. Of tens of thousands of clones listed, approximately 90% are singletons. General study findings and limits: Clones expanded before ART dominated the repertoire at all time points. Nothing was known about ART adherence, viral resistance or changes in therapy. ART-treated samples gained diversity yet remained below transplant donor controls.

For this clone: No antigen is known for it.

The source was unsorted PBMCs, collected roughly 2.6 years after starting antiretroviral therapy. This chain links TRBV7-3 with TRBJ2-5; D is perhaps TRBD1 (5 bases). This receptor was identified in a man aged 35 to 55 with HIV. CDR3 coding DNA: TGTGCCAGCAGCTCCGCAGGGTCGGTAGAGACCCAGTACTTC. It yields the protein CASSSAGSVETQYF.